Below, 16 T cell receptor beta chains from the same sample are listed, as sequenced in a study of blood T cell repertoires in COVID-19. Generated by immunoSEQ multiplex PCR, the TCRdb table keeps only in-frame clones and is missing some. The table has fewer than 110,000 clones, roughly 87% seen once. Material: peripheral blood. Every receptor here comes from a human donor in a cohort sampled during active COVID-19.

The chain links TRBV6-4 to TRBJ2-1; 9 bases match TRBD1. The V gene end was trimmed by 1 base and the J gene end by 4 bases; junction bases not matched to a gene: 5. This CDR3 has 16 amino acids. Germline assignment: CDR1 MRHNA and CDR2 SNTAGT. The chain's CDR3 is CASSDYGTGSYNEQFF. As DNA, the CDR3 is TGTGCCAGCAGTGACTACGGGACAGGGTCGTACAATGAGCAGTTCTTC.

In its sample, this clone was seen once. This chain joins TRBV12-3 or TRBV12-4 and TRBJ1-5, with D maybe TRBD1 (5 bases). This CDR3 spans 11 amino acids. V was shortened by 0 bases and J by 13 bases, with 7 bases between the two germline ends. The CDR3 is CASSLAREQHF. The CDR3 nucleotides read TGTGCCAGCAGTTTAGCCAGGGAACAGCATTTT.

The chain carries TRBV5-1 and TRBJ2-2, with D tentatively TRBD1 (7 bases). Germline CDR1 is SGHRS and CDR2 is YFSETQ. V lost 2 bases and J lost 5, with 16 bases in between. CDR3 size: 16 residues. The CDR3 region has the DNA TGCGCCAGCAGCTTTTTCGTCAGGGGGGAAACCGGGGAGCTGTTTTTT. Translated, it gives CASSFFVRGETGELFF.

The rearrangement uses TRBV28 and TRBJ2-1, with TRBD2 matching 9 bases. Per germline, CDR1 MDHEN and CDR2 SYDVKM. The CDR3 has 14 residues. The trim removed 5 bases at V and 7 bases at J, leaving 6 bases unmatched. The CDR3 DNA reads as TGTGCCAGCAGTCGCGGGAGGGCCTGGAATGAGCAGTTCTTC. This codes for CASSRGRAWNEQFF.

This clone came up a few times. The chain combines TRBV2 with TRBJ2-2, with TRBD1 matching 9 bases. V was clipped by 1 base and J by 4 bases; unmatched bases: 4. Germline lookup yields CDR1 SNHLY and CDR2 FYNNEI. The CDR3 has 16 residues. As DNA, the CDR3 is TGTGCCAGCAGTGAAGTCCGGGACAGGGCCACCGGGGAGCTGTTTTTT. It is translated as CASSEVRDRATGELFF.

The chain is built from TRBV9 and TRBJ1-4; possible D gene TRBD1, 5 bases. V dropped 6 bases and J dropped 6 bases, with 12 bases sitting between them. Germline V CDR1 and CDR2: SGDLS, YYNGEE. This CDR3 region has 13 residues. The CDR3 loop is CASTRGGDEKLFF. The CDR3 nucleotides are TGTGCCAGCACCCGGGGGGGGGATGAAAAACTGTTTTTT. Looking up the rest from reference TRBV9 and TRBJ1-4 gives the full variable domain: DSGVTQTPKHLITATGQRVTLRCSPRSGDLSVYWYQQSLDQGLQFLIQYYNGEERAKGNILERFSAQQFPDLHSELNLSSLELGDSALYFCASTRGGDEKLFFGSGTQLSVL.

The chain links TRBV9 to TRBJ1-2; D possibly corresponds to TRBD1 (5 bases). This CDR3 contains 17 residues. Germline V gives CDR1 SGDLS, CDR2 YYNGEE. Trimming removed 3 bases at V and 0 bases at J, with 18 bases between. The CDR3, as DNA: TGTGCCAGCAGCGGCGGGGCCAACCCAACTTCTAACTATGGCTACACCTTC. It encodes CASSGGANPTSNYGYTF.

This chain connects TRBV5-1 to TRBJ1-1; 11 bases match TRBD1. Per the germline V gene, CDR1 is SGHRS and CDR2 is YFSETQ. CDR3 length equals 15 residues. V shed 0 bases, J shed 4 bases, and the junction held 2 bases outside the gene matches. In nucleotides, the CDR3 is TGCGCCAGCAGCTTGGGAGGGACAGGGGGCACTGAAGCTTTCTTT. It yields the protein CASSLGGTGGTEAFF.

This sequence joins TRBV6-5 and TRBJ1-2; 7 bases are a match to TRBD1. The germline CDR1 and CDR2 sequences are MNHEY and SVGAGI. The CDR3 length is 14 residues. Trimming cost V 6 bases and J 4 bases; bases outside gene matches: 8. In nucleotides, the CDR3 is TGTGCCAGCAGCCTAGACAGGGATGGCTATGGCTACACCTTC. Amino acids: CASSLDRDGYGYTF.

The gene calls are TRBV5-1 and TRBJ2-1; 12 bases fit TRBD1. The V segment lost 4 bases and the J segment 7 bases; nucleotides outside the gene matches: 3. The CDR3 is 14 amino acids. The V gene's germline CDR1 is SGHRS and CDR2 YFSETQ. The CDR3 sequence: CASSAGQGANEQFF. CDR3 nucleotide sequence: TGCGCCAGCAGCGCGGGACAGGGGGCGAATGAGCAGTTCTTC.

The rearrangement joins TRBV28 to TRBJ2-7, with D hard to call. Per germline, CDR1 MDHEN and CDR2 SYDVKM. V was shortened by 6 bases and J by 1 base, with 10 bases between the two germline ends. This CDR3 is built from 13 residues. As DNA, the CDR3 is TGTGCCAGCAGCGGTCCACTTTCCTACGAGCAGTACTTC. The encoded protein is CASSGPLSYEQYF.

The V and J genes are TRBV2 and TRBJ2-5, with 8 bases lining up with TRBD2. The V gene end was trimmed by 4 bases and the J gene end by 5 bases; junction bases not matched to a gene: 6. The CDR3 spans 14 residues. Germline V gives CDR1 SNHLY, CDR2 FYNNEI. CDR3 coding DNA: TGTGCCAGCAGTGCGGACGGGGGGGCTGAGACCCAGTACTTC. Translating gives CASSADGGAETQYF. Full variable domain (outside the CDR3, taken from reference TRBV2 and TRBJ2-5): EPEVTQTPSHQVTQMGQEVILRCVPISNHLYFYWYRQILGQKVEFLVSFYNNEISEKSEIFDDQFSVERPDGSNFTLKIRSTKLEDSAMYFCASSADGGAETQYFGPGTRLLVL.

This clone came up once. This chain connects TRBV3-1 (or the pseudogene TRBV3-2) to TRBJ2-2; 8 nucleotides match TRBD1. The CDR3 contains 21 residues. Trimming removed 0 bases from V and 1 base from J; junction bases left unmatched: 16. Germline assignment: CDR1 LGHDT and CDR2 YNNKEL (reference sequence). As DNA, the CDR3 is TGTGCCAGCAGCCAAGATCTGAGGACAGGGTGGGGGAGTGTGAACACCGGGGAGCTGTTTTTT. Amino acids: CASSQDLRTGWGSVNTGELFF.

For the CDR3, the DNA is TGTGCCAGCAGCCAAGACCCTGGGACAGGGTCTCATGGCTACACCTTC. This sequence encodes CASSQDPGTGSHGYTF. V gene TRBV4-2 combines with J gene TRBJ1-2; 9 bases fit TRBD1. Germline V gives CDR1 LGHNA, CDR2 YNFKEQ. V dropped 0 bases and J dropped 6; count of bases not matched to a gene: 8. CDR3 size: 16 residues.

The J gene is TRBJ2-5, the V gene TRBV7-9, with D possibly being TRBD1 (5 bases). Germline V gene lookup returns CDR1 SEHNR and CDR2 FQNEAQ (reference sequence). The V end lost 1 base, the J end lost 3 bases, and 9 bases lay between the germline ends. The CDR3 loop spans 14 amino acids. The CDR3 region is CASSLVPGKETQYF. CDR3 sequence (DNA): TGTGCCAGCAGCTTAGTTCCAGGGAAAGAGACCCAGTACTTC.

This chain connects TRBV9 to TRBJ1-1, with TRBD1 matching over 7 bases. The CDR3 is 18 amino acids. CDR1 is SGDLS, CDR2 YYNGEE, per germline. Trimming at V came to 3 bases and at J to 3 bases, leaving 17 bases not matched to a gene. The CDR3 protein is CASSARRDRGRWHTEAFF. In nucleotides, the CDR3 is TGTGCCAGCAGCGCTCGACGGGACAGAGGGCGGTGGCACACTGAAGCTTTCTTT. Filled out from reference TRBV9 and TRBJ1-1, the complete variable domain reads DSGVTQTPKHLITATGQRVTLRCSPRSGDLSVYWYQQSLDQGLQFLIQYYNGEERAKGNILERFSAQQFPDLHSELNLSSLELGDSALYFCASSARRDRGRWHTEAFFGQGTRLTVV.